This passage covers 8 T cell receptor beta chains from one sample sequenced in a study of cytomegalovirus exposure and HLA in healthy donors (dated by TCRdb to about 2017). The protocol used for the library was the immunoSEQ multiplex PCR assay. The multiplex PCR relied on a mix of 60 forward primers for TCR Vbeta segments and 13 reverse primers for TCR Jbeta segments. TCRdb re-hosts the immuneACCESS table, in-frame sequences only. Its copies lack some clones; in the studies checked, an unresolved V gene accounts for under half of them, and the cause for the rest is not known. The sample has about 120,000 clones on record, over 75% of them singletons. 3.5% to 5% of the sample is taken by the ten largest. The sample consisted of PBMCs. The receptors derive from a male donor in good health and CMV-seropositive.

The gene calls are TRBV5-5 and TRBJ2-5; tentative D call: TRBD1 (6 bases). The V end was cut by 2 bases, the J end by 2 bases, with 10 bases between. This CDR3 spans 14 amino acids. Germline V gene data show CDR1 as SGHKS and CDR2 as YYEKEE (reference sequence). DNA for the CDR3: TGTGCCAGCAGCTTAAGGGGGATACAAGAGACCCAGTACTTC. It encodes CASSLRGIQETQYF.

This chain connects TRBV5-1 to TRBJ2-5; 9 nucleotides line up with TRBD1. The J call may be faulty, since TRBJ2-7 better matches the DNA end. From germline, CDR1 is SGHRS and CDR2 YFSETQ. The CDR3 runs 16 residues. The CDR3 protein is CASSYPPRTGDYEQYF. The CDR3, as DNA: TGCGCCAGCAGTTACCCCCCCCGGACAGGGGACTACGAGCAGTACTTC.

The chain links TRBV28 to TRBJ1-2, with D possibly being TRBD1 (6 bases). Trimming stripped 5 bases from V and 4 bases from J, with 23 bases between. Germline V gene lookup returns CDR1 MDHEN and CDR2 SYDVKM. The CDR3 is made up of 17 amino acids. The CDR3 sequence: CASSGPGHHLASYGYTF. The CDR3 nucleotides read TGTGCCAGCAGTGGCCCGGGACACCATCTAGCCAGCTATGGCTACACCTTC.

The gene calls are TRBV11-2 and TRBJ1-2; 10 nucleotides agree with TRBD1. J was trimmed by 4 bases and V by 5 bases; bases with no gene match: 7. CDR3 length: 15 amino acids. Per the germline V gene, CDR1 is SGHAT and CDR2 is FQNNGV. The CDR3 bases are TGTGCCAGCAGCGTAACCGGGACAGGGGTCTATGGCTACACCTTC. Amino acids: CASSVTGTGVYGYTF. Full variable domain (rest looked up from reference TRBV11-2 and TRBJ1-2): EAGVAQSPRYKIIEKRQSVAFWCNPISGHATLYWYQQILGQGPKLLIQFQNNGVVDDSQLPKDRFSAERLKGVDSTLKIQPAKLEDSAVYLCASSVTGTGVYGYTFGSGTRLTVV.

This clone was seen a handful of times. The rearrangement links TRBV7-9 to TRBJ1-1; D uncertain. V lost 5 bases to trimming and J lost 6 bases, with 16 bases between them. CDR1 SEHNR and CDR2 FQNEAQ come from the germline V gene (reference sequence). This CDR3 contains 14 residues. CDR3 protein: CASSRARGIAEAFF. In DNA, the CDR3 is TGTGCCAGCAGCCGAGCACGGGGAATCGCTGAAGCTTTCTTT.

This chain uses TRBV4-2 with TRBJ1-1; 10 bases fit TRBD1. Germline V lookup: CDR1 LGHNA, CDR2 YNFKEQ. Trimming took 0 bases from V and 6 from J; bases not matched to a gene: 7. The CDR3 length is 16 residues. CDR3 amino acids: CASSQDSGTGVAEAFF. CDR3 nucleotide sequence: TGTGCCAGCAGCCAAGATAGCGGGACAGGGGTTGCTGAAGCTTTCTTT.

This chain joins TRBV5-3 and TRBJ1-2, with D hard to call. TRBV5-3 falls under the ORF class, with uncertain function. The CDR3 is 14 amino acids. V was pared by 0 bases and J by 0 bases, with 6 bases between. CDR3 nucleotides: TGTGCCAGAAGCTTGGACAGCCCTAACTATGGCTACACCTTC. Its translation is CARSLDSPNYGYTF.

The genes are TRBV9 and TRBJ2-5; TRBD2 matches 14 bases. This CDR3 contains 16 residues. V shed 3 bases and J 5 bases; nucleotides not matched to a gene: 6. CDR1 is SGDLS and CDR2 is YYNGEE in the germline V gene. The CDR3, as DNA: TGTGCCAGCAGCGCGGGGGGACTAGCGGGGGTTGAGACCCAGTACTTC. Translation gives CASSAGGLAGVETQYF.